Listed here are 32 T cell receptor beta chains from one sample, sequenced in a study of shared clonotypes between healthy human individuals. CD45RO-negative cells were positively selected for CCR7, leaving out terminally differentiated effector memory CD45RA+ cells. This table comes from immunoSEQ multiplex PCR, and its TCRdb copy is limited to in-frame clones, with some not included. The data contain around 1,900,000 clones, around 93% of them singletons. The sequenced material came from naive CD8+ T cells from PBMCs. These receptors were obtained from a man between 18 and 35 years old in good health. Some clones in this sample may be carry-over from other donors' samples.

As concerns this clone: Other DNA sequences in this sample translate to the same CDR3. The gene calls are TRBV5-1 and TRBJ2-3; D gene uncertain. Germline V lookup: CDR1 SGHRS, CDR2 YFSETQ. The CDR3 has 14 residues. V lost 1 base, J lost 0 bases, and 6 bases lay in between. In nucleotides, the CDR3 is TGCGCCAGCAGCTTGACAGCGAGCACAGATACGCAGTATTTT. Translation: CASSLTASTDTQYF.

The V and J genes are TRBV27 and TRBJ2-2; no firm D call. CDR1 MNHEY and CDR2 SMNVEV come from the germline V gene (reference sequence). Trimming stripped 6 bases from V and 8 bases from J, with 7 bases between. This CDR3 spans 11 amino acids. The CDR3 coding sequence is TGTGCCAGCAGGACCCAAGGGGAGCTGTTTTTT. Translation: CASRTQGELFF.

On this clone: The sample contains more than one DNA sequence encoding this CDR3. V usage is TRBV7-9 and J usage is TRBJ1-5, with D unresolved. The V gene lost 5 bases and the J gene lost 1 base, with 3 bases spanning the gap. Germline V gene sequence: CDR1 SEHNR, CDR2 FQNEAQ (reference sequence). This CDR3 spans 12 amino acids. CDR3 DNA: TGTGCCAGCAGCCGGAGCAATCAGCCCCAGCATTTT. Amino acids: CASSRSNQPQHF. Supplemented by reference TRBV7-9 and TRBJ1-5, the full variable domain reads DTGVSQNPRHKITKRGQNVTFRCDPISEHNRLYWYRQTLGQGPEFLTYFQNEAQLEKSRLLSDRFSAERPKGSFSTLEIQRTEQGDSAMYLCASSRSNQPQHFGDGTRLSIL.

CDR3 region: CASSFTGDAYEQYF. The CDR3 DNA reads as TGTGCCAGCAGCTTCACAGGGGACGCCTACGAGCAGTACTTC. The chain employs TRBV7-6 and TRBJ2-7; 7 nucleotides match TRBD1. The CDR3 spans 14 residues. With 3 bases clipped from V and 2 bases from J, the junction kept 4 bases outside the gene matches. Germline V gives CDR1 SGHVS, CDR2 FNYEAQ.

The V call is TRBV5-6, the J call TRBJ2-2, with unresolved D. V lost 0 bases and J 7 bases, leaving 10 bases between the germline ends. Germline V CDR1 and CDR2: SGHDT, YYEEEE. This CDR3 contains 14 residues. The CDR3 here is CASSLGLNVGELFF. DNA for the CDR3: TGTGCCAGCAGCTTGGGGCTGAACGTCGGGGAGCTGTTTTTT.

The chain combines TRBV4-1 with TRBJ2-3; 9 bases are a match to TRBD2. Losses at the gene ends were 1 base for V and 3 bases for J; bases not matched to a gene: 5. This CDR3 is 16 amino acids long. The germline gives CDR1 MGHRA, CDR2 YSYEKL. The CDR3 DNA sequence: TGCGCCAGCAGCCAAGGCCCGCTAGCGGGGACAGATACGCAGTATTTT. It encodes CASSQGPLAGTDTQYF.

CDR3 sequence (DNA): TGCGCCAGCAGCCAAGGAGCTAGCGGTTCGTACCTGGAAGGCACCGGGGAGCTGTTTTTT. It specifies CASSQGASGSYLEGTGELFF. J is TRBJ2-2 and V is TRBV4-3; 7 nucleotides align to TRBD2. Looked up from germline, CDR1 is LGHNA and CDR2 is YSLEER. Losses at the gene ends were 1 base for V and 4 bases for J; bases not matched to a gene: 18. The CDR3 has 20 amino acids.

The chain links TRBV4-3 to TRBJ1-5; the D is unclear. Germline CDR1 LGHNA, CDR2 YSLEER. The CDR3 spans 16 residues. The V and J ends lost 3 bases and 7 bases respectively, with 19 bases between them. CDR3 protein: CASSQTFRGEGQPQHF. DNA of the CDR3: TGCGCCAGCAGCCAGACCTTTCGGGGAGAAGGGCAGCCCCAGCATTTT.

The chain uses TRBV4-1 and TRBJ2-7; a possible D gene is TRBD2 (5 bases). Looked up from germline, CDR1 is MGHRA and CDR2 is YSYEKL. V was clipped by 7 bases and J by 0 bases, with 16 bases between them. This CDR3 is built from 15 residues. The CDR3 sequence is CASTLESGLSYEQYF. Here the CDR3 DNA reads TGCGCCAGCACACTCGAAAGCGGCCTCTCCTACGAGCAGTACTTC.

The V and J genes are TRBV6-5 and TRBJ2-7; tentative D call: TRBD2 (6 bases). This CDR3 has 15 residues. The germline CDR1 and CDR2 sequences are MNHEY and SVGAGI. V was shortened by 8 bases and J by 3 bases, with 20 bases between the two germline ends. CDR3 nucleotides: TGTGCCAGCTCTCATCGGCCGGGAGCGGTCTACGAGCAGTACTTC. Translation: CASSHRPGAVYEQYF.

About this clone: The same CDR3 arises from other DNA sequences in this sample as well. The chain combines TRBV28 with TRBJ2-1; TRBD2 might be the D (5 bases). With 2 bases removed from V and 0 bases from J, the gap between germline ends came to 11 bases. The CDR3 is made up of 16 amino acids. Per the germline V gene, CDR1 is MDHEN and CDR2 is SYDVKM. CDR3 in DNA: TGTGCCAGCAGTTTAAGGCGGGTGAGCTCCTACAATGAGCAGTTCTTC. Translation gives CASSLRRVSSYNEQFF.

The rearrangement joins TRBV9 to TRBJ1-1; 9 nucleotides line up with TRBD1. V shed 1 base and J 3 bases; nucleotides not matched to a gene: 4. Germline V gene data show CDR1 as SGDLS and CDR2 as YYNGEE. This CDR3 contains 15 residues. Written as DNA, the CDR3 is TGTGCCAGCAGCGTATTAGGGACAGGGTACACTGAAGCTTTCTTT. Its protein product is CASSVLGTGYTEAFF.

The chain links TRBV9 to TRBJ2-3, with D unresolved. The germline gives CDR1 SGDLS, CDR2 YYNGEE. Trimming left V 2 bases short and J 4 bases short, with 17 bases between. CDR3 length: 16 residues. CDR3 sequence (DNA): TGTGCCAGCAGCGTTCCGCCGCAAGCGAAGTCAGATACGCAGTATTTT. It is translated as CASSVPPQAKSDTQYF. The full variable domain, in which reference TRBV9 and TRBJ2-3 provide the parts outside the CDR3, is DSGVTQTPKHLITATGQRVTLRCSPRSGDLSVYWYQQSLDQGLQFLIQYYNGEERAKGNILERFSAQQFPDLHSELNLSSLELGDSALYFCASSVPPQAKSDTQYFGPGTRLTVL.

As for this clone: With a much larger clone just one base away, this may be a read error. This chain connects TRBV6-5 to TRBJ2-5; D not certain. Germline V gene sequence: CDR1 MNHEY, CDR2 SVGAGI. The V end was cut by 4 bases, the J end by 5 bases, with 5 bases between. The CDR3 is 11 amino acids. The CDR3 sequence: CASSLGETQYF. CDR3 nucleotides: TGTGCCAGCAGTTTAGGGGAGACCCAGTACTTC.

This chain uses TRBV7-8 with TRBJ2-2; TRBD2 matches 11 bases. The V gene end was trimmed by 6 bases and the J gene end by 4 bases; junction bases not matched to a gene: 7. CDR1 and CDR2 (germline): SGHVS, FQNEAQ. The CDR3 consists of 16 residues. For the CDR3, the DNA is TGTGCCAGCAGGGTGGGGGGACTAGCGGCCACCGGGGAGCTGTTTTTT. This gives the protein CASRVGGLAATGELFF.

Notes on this clone: Other DNA sequences within the sample encode an identical CDR3. V is TRBV7-9 and J is TRBJ1-1; the D is unclear. CDR3 length: 12 residues. CDR1 is SEHNR, CDR2 FQNEAQ, per germline (reference sequence). V was clipped by 3 bases and J by 5 bases, with 7 bases between them. As DNA, the CDR3 is TGTGCCAGCAGCTTCGGTTTAACTGAAGCTTTCTTT. It specifies CASSFGLTEAFF.

Remarks on this clone: This specimen includes other DNA sequences encoding the same CDR3. The chain recombines TRBV19 with TRBJ2-1; D gene unclear. V lost 1 base to trimming and J lost 4 bases, with 11 bases between them. From germline, CDR1 is LNHDA and CDR2 SQIVND (reference sequence). This CDR3 comprises 15 residues. The DNA of the CDR3 is TGTGCCAGTAGTATAGTGGCCAGTAGTTACAATGAGCAGTTCTTC. Amino acids: CASSIVASSYNEQFF.

As to this clone: Other DNA variants within this sample encode the same CDR3. The rearrangement joins TRBV5-1 to TRBJ2-5; possible D gene TRBD2, 7 bases. The CDR3 extends over 15 amino acids. The ends were cut back, 0 bases at V and 1 base at J, with 10 bases in the middle. Germline V CDR1 and CDR2: SGHRS, YFSETQ. The CDR3 coding sequence is TGCGCCAGCAGCTTGGAGGGGGGGTTCCAAGAGACCCAGTACTTC. Its translation: CASSLEGGFQETQYF. Full variable domain (remainder filled in from reference TRBV5-1 and TRBJ2-5): KAGVTQTPRYLIKTRGQQVTLSCSPISGHRSVSWYQQTPGQGLQFLFEYFSETQRNKGNFPGRFSGRQFSNSRSEMNVSTLELGDSALYLCASSLEGGFQETQYFGPGTRLLVL.

This clone was seen only a few times. Other DNA variants within this sample encode the same CDR3. The rearrangement links TRBV7-9 to TRBJ2-7; D ambiguous. There are 13 residues in the CDR3. Germline CDR1 is SEHNR and CDR2 is FQNEAQ (reference sequence). V lost 1 base and J lost 2, with 6 bases in between. The CDR3 reads CASSLVGTYEQYF. CDR3 nucleotides: TGTGCCAGCAGCTTAGTTGGGACCTACGAGCAGTACTTC.

The rearrangement uses TRBV10-1 and TRBJ2-7; a possible D gene is TRBD1 (6 bases). CDR1 WNHNN and CDR2 SYGVQD come from the germline V gene (reference sequence). CDR3 size: 17 residues. V was clipped by 2 bases and J by 0 bases, with 17 bases between them. The CDR3 DNA sequence: TGCGCCAGCAGTGAGCCCCCTACCACAGGGTTCTCCTACGAGCAGTACTTC. This sequence encodes CASSEPPTTGFSYEQYF.

This clone turned up a few times. This same CDR3 is encoded by further DNA sequences in the sample. J is TRBJ1-5 and V is TRBV28, with D unclear. The germline gives CDR1 MDHEN, CDR2 SYDVKM. This CDR3 has 13 amino acids. V lost 3 bases to trimming and J lost 2 bases, with 5 bases between them. CDR3 DNA: TGTGCCAGCAGTTTCGGGGGCAATCAGCCCCAGCATTTT. It is translated as CASSFGGNQPQHF.

CDR3 sequence (DNA): TGTGCCAGTAGTATAGACGCCTTGATGAACACTGAAGCTTTCTTT. This codes for CASSIDALMNTEAFF. This chain joins TRBV19 and TRBJ1-1; D unresolved. Germline V gene lookup returns CDR1 LNHDA and CDR2 SQIVND (reference sequence). The ends were cut back, 0 bases at V and 0 bases at J, with 8 bases in the middle. The CDR3 consists of 15 residues.

This rearrangement joins TRBV10-2 to TRBJ1-2; D is unresolved. Trimming cost V 0 bases and J 8 bases, with 13 bases left between them. The CDR3 has 14 amino acids. In germline, CDR1 is WSHSY, CDR2 SAAADI. The CDR3 loop reads CASSESRGARGYTF. CDR3 in DNA: TGCGCCAGCAGTGAGTCTCGCGGCGCGAGGGGCTACACCTTC.

This rearrangement joins TRBV4-1 to TRBJ2-2; D possibly matches TRBD1 or TRBD2 (5 bases each). The V gene's germline CDR1 is MGHRA and CDR2 YSYEKL. V shed 1 base and J shed 6 bases, with 18 bases lying between them. The CDR3 runs to 17 residues. The CDR3 is CASSQVAGTLSSGELFF. In DNA form, the CDR3 reads TGCGCCAGCAGCCAAGTAGCCGGGACCCTTAGCTCCGGGGAGCTGTTTTTT.

The chain joins TRBV6-5 to TRBJ2-5, with 7 bases lining up with TRBD1. Trimming took 5 bases from V and 4 from J; bases not matched to a gene: 10. The CDR3 contains 15 residues. The germline gives CDR1 MNHEY, CDR2 SVGAGI. The CDR3 here is CASSNTGVPGETQYF. The CDR3 DNA sequence: TGTGCCAGCAGTAACACAGGGGTGCCGGGAGAGACCCAGTACTTC.

The chain joins TRBV28 to TRBJ2-4, with D maybe TRBD2 (6 bases). There are 14 residues in the CDR3. Germline V gene data show CDR1 as MDHEN and CDR2 as SYDVKM. The V end lost 5 bases, the J end lost 10 bases, and 18 bases lay between the germline ends. CDR3 amino acids: CASSGGLGLWIQYF. The CDR3 nucleotides are TGTGCCAGCAGTGGAGGGCTGGGGCTTTGGATTCAGTACTTC.

The chain combines TRBV27 with TRBJ1-2, with D possibly matching TRBD1 (5 bases). The CDR3 totals 18 residues. V was cut by 8 bases and J by 1 base, with 26 bases left in between. CDR1 is MNHEY and CDR2 is SMNVEV in the germline V gene (reference sequence). The CDR3 reads CASRTAVLTRDGNYGYTF. The CDR3 DNA reads as TGTGCCAGCCGTACGGCAGTGTTGACAAGGGACGGTAACTATGGCTACACCTTC.

This clone occurred once. DNA of the CDR3: TGTGCCAGCAGCCGCAGCAGGGTTTGGAATACTGAAGCTTTCTTT. Encoded protein: CASSRSRVWNTEAFF. The chain is built from TRBV14 and TRBJ1-1; tentative D call: TRBD1 (5 bases). This CDR3 is 15 amino acids long. Looked up from germline, CDR1 is SGHDN and CDR2 is FVKESK. Trimming shortened V by 4 bases and J by 5 bases, and 17 bases separated the two germline ends.

This chain links TRBV15 with TRBJ2-1; 10 nucleotides match TRBD2. Germline CDR1 reads LNHNV; CDR2 reads YYDKDF (reference sequence). The V segment lost 1 base and the J segment 8 bases; nucleotides outside the gene matches: 11. The CDR3 extends over 17 amino acids. The DNA of the CDR3 is TGTGCCACCAGCAGAGGGGGATGGAGCGGGAGGGCACATGAGCAGTTCTTC. Amino acid sequence: CATSRGGWSGRAHEQFF.

The chain has TRBV9 and TRBJ2-7; 12 nucleotides match TRBD1. Germline assignment: CDR1 SGDLS and CDR2 YYNGEE. Trimming took 3 bases from V and 3 from J; bases not matched to a gene: 4. The length of the CDR3 is 15 residues. In DNA, the CDR3 is TGTGCCAGCAGCGAGGGACAGGGGGCGGGCTACGAGCAGTACTTC. This sequence encodes CASSEGQGAGYEQYF. Based on the CDR3 plus reference TRBV9 and TRBJ2-7, the full variable domain is DSGVTQTPKHLITATGQRVTLRCSPRSGDLSVYWYQQSLDQGLQFLIQYYNGEERAKGNILERFSAQQFPDLHSELNLSSLELGDSALYFCASSEGQGAGYEQYFGPGTRLTVT.

A word on this clone: The same CDR3 arises from other DNA sequences in this sample as well. The CDR3 loop reads CASSLISGELFF. CDR3 coding DNA: TGTGCCAGCAGTTTAATCTCCGGGGAGCTGTTTTTT. V usage is TRBV27 and J usage is TRBJ2-2; D ambiguous. The CDR3 runs to 12 residues. With 2 bases removed from V and 6 bases from J, the gap between germline ends came to 4 bases. The germline V gene has CDR1 MNHEY and CDR2 SMNVEV (reference sequence).

This clone was seen only a few times. The same CDR3 arises from other DNA sequences in this sample as well. The chain employs TRBV25-1 and TRBJ2-7; unclear D gene. Germline lookup yields CDR1 MGHDK and CDR2 SYGVNS. This CDR3 contains 11 residues. Trimming shortened V by 3 bases and J by 3 bases, and 3 bases separated the two germline ends. In nucleotides, the CDR3 is TGTGCCAGCAGTGACTACTACGAGCAGTACTTC. Translating it yields CASSDYYEQYF.